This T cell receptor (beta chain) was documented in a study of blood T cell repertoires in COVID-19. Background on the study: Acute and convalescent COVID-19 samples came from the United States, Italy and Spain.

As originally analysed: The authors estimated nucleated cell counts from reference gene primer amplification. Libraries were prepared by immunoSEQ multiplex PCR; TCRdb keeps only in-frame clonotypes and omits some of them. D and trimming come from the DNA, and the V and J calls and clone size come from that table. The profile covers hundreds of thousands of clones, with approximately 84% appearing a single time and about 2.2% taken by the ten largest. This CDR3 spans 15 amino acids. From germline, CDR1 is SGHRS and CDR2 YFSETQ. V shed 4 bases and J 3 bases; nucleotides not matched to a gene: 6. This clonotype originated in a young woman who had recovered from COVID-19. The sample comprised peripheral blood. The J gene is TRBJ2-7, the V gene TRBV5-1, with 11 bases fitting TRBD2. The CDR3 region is CASSPRLAGLYEQYF. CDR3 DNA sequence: TGCGCCAGCAGCCCGCGACTAGCGGGGCTCTACGAGCAGTACTTC.